This T cell receptor (beta chain) was identified in a study of response to subunit inactivated influenza vaccine. This clonotype was counted ten times or more. Its antigen remains unidentified. Overall study findings and caveats: It was the authors' suggestion that each seasonal influenza vaccination recruits few new T cells.

TCRdb used MiXCR to reprocess the RT-PCR reads, holding one entry per CDR3 protein. The top ten hold approximately 7.6% of the sample, which has roughly 650,000 distinct CDR3 sequences, around 15% seen once. This CDR3 comprises 14 residues. The V end was cut by 1 base, the J end by 9 bases, with 10 bases between. The sample in question was PBMCs from blood, obtained 14 to 15 days before vaccination. This chain joins TRBV12-3 or TRBV12-4 and TRBJ1-6, with D uncertain. This receptor was taken from a man in his fifties or sixties who received an inactivated influenza vaccine. CDR3 in amino acids: CASSLGTNSSPLHF. For the CDR3, the DNA is TGTGCCAGCAGTTTAGGGACCAACAGTTCACCCCTCCACTTT.